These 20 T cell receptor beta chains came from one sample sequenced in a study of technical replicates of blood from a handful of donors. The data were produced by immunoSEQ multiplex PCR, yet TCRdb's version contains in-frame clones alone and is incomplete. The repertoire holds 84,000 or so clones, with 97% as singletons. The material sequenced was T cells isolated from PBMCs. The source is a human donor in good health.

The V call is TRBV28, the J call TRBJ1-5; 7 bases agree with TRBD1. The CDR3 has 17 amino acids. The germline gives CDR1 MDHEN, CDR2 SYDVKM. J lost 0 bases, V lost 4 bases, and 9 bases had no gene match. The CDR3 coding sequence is TGTGCCAGCAGTTATCCCGGGACAGTGAATAGCAATCAGCCCCAGCATTTT. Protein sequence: CASSYPGTVNSNQPQHF.

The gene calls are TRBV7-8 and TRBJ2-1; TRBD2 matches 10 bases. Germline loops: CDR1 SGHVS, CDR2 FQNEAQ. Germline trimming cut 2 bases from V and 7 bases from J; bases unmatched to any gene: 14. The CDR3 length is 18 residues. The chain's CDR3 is CASSLPRILAGRGNEQFF. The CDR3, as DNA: TGTGCCAGCAGCTTACCGAGAATACTAGCGGGACGGGGGAATGAGCAGTTCTTC.

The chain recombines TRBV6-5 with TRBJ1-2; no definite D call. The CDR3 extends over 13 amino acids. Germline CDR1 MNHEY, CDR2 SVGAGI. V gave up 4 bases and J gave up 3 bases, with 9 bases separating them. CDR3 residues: CASSSNSHYGYTF. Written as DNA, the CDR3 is TGTGCCAGCAGTTCGAACAGCCACTATGGCTACACCTTC.

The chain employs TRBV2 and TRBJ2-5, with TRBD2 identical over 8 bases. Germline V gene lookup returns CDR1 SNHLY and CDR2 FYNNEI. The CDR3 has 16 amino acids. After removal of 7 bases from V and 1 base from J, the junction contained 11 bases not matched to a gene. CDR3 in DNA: TGTGCCAGCATGGGGTCGGGAGGGCCCCTCCAAGAGACCCAGTACTTC. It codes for CASMGSGGPLQETQYF.

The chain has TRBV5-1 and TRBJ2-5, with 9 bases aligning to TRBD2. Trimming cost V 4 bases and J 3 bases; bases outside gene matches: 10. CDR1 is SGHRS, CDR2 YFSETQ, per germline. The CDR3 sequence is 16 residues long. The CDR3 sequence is CASSQERGGGEETQYF. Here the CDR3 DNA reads TGCGCCAGCAGCCAAGAACGGGGCGGGGGGGAAGAGACCCAGTACTTC.

CDR3 coding DNA: TGTGCCAGCAGTCCCCGACAGCTAAATACCCATGGCTACACCTTC. This gives the protein CASSPRQLNTHGYTF. The rearrangement links TRBV6-1 to TRBJ1-2, with a possible D match to TRBD1 (5 bases). Germline CDR1 and CDR2: MNHNS and SASEGT. V was clipped by 5 bases and J by 6 bases, with 19 bases between them. The CDR3 extends over 15 amino acids.

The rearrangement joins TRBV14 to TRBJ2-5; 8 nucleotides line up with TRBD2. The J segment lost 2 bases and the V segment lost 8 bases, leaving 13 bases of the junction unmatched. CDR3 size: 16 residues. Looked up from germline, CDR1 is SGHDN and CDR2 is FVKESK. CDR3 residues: CASQLPGLEFQETQYF. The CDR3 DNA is TGTGCCAGCCAGCTCCCGGGACTAGAATTTCAAGAGACCCAGTACTTC.

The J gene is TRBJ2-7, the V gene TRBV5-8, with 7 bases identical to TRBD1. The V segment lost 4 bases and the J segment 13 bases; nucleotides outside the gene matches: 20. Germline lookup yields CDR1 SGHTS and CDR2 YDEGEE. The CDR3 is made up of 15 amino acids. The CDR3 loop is CASSKTHCLTGTVYF. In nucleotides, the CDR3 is TGTGCCAGCAGCAAGACCCACTGCCTTACCGGGACAGTTTACTTC.

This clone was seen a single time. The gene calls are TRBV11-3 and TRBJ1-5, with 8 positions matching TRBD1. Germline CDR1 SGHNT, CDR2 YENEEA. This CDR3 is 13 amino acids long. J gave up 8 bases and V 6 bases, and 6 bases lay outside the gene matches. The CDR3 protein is CASRRTGLKPQHF. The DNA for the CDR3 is TGTGCCAGCAGACGGACAGGGCTTAAGCCCCAGCATTTT.

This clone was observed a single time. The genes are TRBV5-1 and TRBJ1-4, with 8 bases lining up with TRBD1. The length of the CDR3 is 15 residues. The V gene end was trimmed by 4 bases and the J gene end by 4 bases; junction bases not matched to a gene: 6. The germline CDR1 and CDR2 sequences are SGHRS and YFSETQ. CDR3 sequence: CASSPTGQGNEKLFF. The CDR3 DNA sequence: TGCGCCAGCAGCCCGACCGGACAGGGTAATGAAAAACTGTTTTTT.

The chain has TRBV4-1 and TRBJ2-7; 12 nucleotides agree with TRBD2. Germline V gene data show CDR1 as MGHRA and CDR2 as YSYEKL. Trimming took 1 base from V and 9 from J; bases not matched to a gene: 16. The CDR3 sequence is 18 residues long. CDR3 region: CASSQGGLAGPYSPGQYF. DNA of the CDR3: TGCGCCAGCAGCCAAGGAGGACTAGCGGGACCCTATTCCCCCGGGCAGTACTTC.

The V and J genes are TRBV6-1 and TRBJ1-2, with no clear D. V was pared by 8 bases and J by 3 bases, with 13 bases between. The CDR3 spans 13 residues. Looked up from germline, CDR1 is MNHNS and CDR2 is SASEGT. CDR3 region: CASAREGHYGYTF. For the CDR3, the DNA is TGTGCCAGCGCAAGAGAGGGTCACTATGGCTACACCTTC.

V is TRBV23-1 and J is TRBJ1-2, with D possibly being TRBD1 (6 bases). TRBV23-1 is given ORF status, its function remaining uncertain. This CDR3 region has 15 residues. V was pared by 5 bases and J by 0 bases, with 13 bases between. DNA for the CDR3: TGCGCCAGCAGTGTGACAGGATACTCTAACTATGGCTACACCTTC. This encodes CASSVTGYSNYGYTF.

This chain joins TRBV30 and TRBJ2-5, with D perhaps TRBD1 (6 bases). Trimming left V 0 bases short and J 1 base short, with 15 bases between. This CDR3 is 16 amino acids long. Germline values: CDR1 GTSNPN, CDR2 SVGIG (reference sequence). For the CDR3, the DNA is TGTGCCTGGAGTGTGCGAGCACAGGGTGGCCAAGAGACCCAGTACTTC. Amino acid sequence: CAWSVRAQGGQETQYF.

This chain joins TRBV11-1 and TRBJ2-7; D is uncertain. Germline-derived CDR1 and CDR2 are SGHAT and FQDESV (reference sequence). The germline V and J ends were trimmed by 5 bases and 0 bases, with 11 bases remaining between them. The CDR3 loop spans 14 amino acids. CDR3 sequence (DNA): TGTGCCAGCAGCGATAGAACGTCCTCCTACGAGCAGTACTTC. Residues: CASSDRTSSYEQYF.

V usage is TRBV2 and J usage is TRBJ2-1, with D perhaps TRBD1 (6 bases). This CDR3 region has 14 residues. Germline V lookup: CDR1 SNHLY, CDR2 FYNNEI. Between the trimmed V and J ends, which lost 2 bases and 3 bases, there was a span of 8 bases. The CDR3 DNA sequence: TGTGCCAGCAGTGAACCCAGGGGCTACAATGAGCAGTTCTTC. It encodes CASSEPRGYNEQFF.

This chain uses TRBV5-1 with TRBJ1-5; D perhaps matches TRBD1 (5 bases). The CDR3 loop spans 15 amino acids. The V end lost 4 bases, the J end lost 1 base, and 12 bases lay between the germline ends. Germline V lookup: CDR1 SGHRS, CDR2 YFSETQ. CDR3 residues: CASSSGGGSNQPQHF. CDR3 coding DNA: TGCGCCAGCAGCAGCGGGGGGGGGAGCAATCAGCCCCAGCATTTT.

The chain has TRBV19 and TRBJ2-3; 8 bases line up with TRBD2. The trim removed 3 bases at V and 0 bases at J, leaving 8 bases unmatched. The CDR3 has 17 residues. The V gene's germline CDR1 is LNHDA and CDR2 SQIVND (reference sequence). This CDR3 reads CASSISGSGGSTDTQYF. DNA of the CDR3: TGTGCCAGTAGTATTTCGGGCTCGGGGGGGAGCACAGATACGCAGTATTTT.

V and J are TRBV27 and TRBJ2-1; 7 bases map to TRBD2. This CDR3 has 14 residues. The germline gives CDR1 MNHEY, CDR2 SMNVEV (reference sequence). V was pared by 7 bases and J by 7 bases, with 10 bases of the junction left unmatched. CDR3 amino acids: CASIPAGAANEQFF. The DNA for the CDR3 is TGTGCCAGCATTCCCGCGGGAGCGGCGAATGAGCAGTTCTTC.

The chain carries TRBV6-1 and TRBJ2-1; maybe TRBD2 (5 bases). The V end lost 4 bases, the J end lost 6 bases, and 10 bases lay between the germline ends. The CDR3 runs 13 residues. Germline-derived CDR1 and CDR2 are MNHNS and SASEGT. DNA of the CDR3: TGTGCCAGCAGTGGAACTAGGTTCAATGAGCAGTTCTTC. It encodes CASSGTRFNEQFF.